Below, one T cell receptor (beta chain) is given with its context. Sequencing was performed with immunoSEQ multiplex PCR; in TCRdb, only in-frame clones are kept and a portion is missing. The repertoire holds 55,000 to 70,000 clones, with 75% to 90% as singletons. The germline V gene has CDR1 GTSNPN and CDR2 SVGIG (reference sequence). V lost 4 bases to trimming and J lost 1 base; unmatched junction nucleotides: 4. This CDR3 has 14 residues. This specimen comes from a study of technical replicates of blood from four donors. The clonotype comes from a human donor in good health. Some clones in this sample may be carry-over from other donors' samples. Sequenced: PBMCs. The chain has TRBV30 and TRBJ2-3; 8 bases are a match to TRBD2. CDR3 in amino acids: CAWTAGDGTDTQYF. CDR3 bases: TGTGCCTGGACAGCGGGAGACGGCACAGATACGCAGTATTTT.